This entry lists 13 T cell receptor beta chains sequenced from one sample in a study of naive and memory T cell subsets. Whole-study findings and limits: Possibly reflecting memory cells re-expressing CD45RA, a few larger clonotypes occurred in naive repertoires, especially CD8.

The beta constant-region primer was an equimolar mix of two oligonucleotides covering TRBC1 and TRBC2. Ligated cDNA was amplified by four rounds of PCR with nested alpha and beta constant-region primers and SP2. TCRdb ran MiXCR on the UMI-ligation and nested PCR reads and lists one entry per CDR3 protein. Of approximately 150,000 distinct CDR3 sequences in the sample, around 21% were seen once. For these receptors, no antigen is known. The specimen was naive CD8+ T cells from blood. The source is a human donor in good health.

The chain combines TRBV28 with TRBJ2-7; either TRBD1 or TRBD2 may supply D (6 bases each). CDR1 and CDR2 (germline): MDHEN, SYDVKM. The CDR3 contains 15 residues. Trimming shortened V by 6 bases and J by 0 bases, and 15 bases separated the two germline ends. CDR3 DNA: TGTGCCAGCAGACGGGACTGGACAGACTCCTACGAGCAGTACTTC. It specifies CASRRDWTDSYEQYF.

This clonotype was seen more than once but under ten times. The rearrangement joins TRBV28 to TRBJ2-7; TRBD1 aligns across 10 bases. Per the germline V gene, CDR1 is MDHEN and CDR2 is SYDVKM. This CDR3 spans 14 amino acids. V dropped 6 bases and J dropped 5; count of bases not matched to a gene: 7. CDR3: CASSGTGVINEQYF. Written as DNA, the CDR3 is TGTGCCAGCAGCGGGACAGGGGTAATTAACGAGCAGTACTTC.

In DNA form, the CDR3 reads TGTGCCAGCAGTTTTTGGTCCCACGGTCCTGAAGCTTTCTTT. Residues: CASSFWSHGPEAFF. The V and J genes are TRBV28 and TRBJ1-1; no definite D call. This CDR3 is built from 14 residues. V was trimmed by 3 bases and J by 6 bases, leaving 14 bases between them. Germline values: CDR1 MDHEN, CDR2 SYDVKM.

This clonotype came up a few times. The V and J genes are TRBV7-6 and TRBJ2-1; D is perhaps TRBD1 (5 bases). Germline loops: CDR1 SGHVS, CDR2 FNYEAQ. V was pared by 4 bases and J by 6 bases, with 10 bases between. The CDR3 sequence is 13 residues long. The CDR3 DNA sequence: TGTGCCAGCAGCTCCGGACACCCCAATGAGCAGTTCTTC. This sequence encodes CASSSGHPNEQFF.

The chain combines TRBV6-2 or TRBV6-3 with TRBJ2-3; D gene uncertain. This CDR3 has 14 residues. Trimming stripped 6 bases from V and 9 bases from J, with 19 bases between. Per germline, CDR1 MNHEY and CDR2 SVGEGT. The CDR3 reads CASSGAEVLKTQYF. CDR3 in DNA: TGTGCCAGCAGCGGAGCTGAGGTTCTTAAGACGCAGTATTTT.

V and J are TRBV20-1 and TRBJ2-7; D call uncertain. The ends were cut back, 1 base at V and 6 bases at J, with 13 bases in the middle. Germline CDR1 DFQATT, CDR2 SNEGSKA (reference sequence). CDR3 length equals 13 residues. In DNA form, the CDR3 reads TGCAGTGCTAGAGGTACCCTCTTCGGCGAGCAGTACTTC. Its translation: CSARGTLFGEQYF.

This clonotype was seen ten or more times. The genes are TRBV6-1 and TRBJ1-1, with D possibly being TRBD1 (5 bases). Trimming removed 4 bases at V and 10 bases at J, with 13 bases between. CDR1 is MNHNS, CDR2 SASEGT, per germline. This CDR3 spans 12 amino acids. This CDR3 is CASSVIRERAFF. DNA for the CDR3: TGTGCCAGCAGTGTTATCAGGGAGCGAGCTTTCTTT.

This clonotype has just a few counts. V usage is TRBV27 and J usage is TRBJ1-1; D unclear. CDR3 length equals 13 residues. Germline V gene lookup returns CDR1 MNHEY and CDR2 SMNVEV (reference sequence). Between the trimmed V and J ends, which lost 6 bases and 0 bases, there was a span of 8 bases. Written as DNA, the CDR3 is TGTGCCAGCAGCACTACAGTGAACACTGAAGCTTTCTTT. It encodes CASSTTVNTEAFF.

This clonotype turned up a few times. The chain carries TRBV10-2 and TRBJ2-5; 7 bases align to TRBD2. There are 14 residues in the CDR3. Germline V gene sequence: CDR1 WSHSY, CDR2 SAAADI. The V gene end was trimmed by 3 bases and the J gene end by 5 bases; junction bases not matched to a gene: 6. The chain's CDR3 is CASSDSSGTETQYF. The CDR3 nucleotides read TGCGCCAGCAGTGATTCTAGCGGTACGGAGACCCAGTACTTC.

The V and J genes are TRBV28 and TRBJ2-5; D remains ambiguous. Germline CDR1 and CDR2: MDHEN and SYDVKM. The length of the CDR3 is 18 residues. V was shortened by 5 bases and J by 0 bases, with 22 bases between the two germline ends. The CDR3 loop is CASSLSLDDARNQETQYF. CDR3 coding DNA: TGTGCCAGCAGTCTTAGTTTAGATGATGCCCGAAACCAAGAGACCCAGTACTTC.

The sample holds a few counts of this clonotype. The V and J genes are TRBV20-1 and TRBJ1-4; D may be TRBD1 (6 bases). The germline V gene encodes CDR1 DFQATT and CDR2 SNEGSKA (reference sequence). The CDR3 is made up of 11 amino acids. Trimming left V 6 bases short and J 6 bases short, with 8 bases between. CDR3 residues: CSARTDEKLFF. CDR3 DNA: TGCAGTGCCCGGACAGATGAAAAACTGTTTTTT.

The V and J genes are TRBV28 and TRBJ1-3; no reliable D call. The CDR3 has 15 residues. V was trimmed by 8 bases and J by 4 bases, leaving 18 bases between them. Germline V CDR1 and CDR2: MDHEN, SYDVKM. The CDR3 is CASLRVMGGGNTIYF. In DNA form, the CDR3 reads TGTGCCAGCCTCCGGGTGATGGGAGGCGGAAACACCATATATTTT.

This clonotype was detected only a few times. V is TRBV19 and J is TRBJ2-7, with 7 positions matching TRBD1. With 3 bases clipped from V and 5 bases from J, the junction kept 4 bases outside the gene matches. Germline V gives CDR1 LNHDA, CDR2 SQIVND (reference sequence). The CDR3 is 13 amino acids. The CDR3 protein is CASSINDRDEQYF. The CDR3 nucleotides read TGTGCCAGTAGTATCAACGACAGGGACGAGCAGTACTTC.